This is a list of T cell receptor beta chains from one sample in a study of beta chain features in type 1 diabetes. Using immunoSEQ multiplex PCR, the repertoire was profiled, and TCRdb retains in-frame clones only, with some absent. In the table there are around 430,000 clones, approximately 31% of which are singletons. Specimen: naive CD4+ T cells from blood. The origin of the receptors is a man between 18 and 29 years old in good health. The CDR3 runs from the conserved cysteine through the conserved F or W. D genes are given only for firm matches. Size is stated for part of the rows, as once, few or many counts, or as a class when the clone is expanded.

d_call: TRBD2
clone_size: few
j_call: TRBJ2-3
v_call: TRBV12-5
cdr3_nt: TGTGCTAGTGGTTTGCCCAGGGGACTAGCTGCAGATACGCAGTATTTT
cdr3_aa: CASGLPRGLAADTQYF

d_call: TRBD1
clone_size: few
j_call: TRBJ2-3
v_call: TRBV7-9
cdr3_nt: TGTGCCAGCAGCGCGGGACAGGCTGGCCTCACAGATACGCAGTATTTT
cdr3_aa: CASSAGQAGLTDTQYF

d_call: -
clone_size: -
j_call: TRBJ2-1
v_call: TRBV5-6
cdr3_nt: TGTGCCAGCAGCTTGTATGGACTCTCTGAGCAGTTCTTC
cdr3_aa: CASSLYGLSEQFF

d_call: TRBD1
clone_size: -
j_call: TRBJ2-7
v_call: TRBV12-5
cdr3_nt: TGTGCTAGTGGTTCCGGACAGGGTCCCTACGAGCAGTACTTC
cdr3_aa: CASGSGQGPYEQYF

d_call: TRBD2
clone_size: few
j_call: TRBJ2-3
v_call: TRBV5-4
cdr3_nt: TGTGCCAGCAGCTTGCGGGTAGCGGGGATCACAGATACGCAGTATTTT
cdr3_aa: CASSLRVAGITDTQYF

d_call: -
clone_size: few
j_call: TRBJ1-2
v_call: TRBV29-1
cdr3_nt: TGCAGCGTTGAGACAGATGACTATGGCTACACCTTC
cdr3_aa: CSVETDDYGYTF

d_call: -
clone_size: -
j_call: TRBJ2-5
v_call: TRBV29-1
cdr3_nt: TGCAGCGTTGAGTCCGGGGTTGAGGAGACCCAGTACTTC
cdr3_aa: CSVESGVEETQYF

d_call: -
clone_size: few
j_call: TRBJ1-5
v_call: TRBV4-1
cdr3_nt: TGCGCCAGCAGCCAAGATGGGGAGGAAGGGCCCCAGCATTTT
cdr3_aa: CASSQDGEEGPQHF

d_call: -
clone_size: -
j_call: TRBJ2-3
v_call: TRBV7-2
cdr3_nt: TGTGCCAGCAGCCAAGTGGTGCTTTCGCAGTATTTT
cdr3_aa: CASSQVVLSQYF

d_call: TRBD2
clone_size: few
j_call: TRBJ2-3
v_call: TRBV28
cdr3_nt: TGTGCCAGCAGAAGCGGGACTTTCACGCGTACGCAGTATTTT
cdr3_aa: CASRSGTFTRTQYF

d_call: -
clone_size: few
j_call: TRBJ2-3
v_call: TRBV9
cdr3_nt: TGTGCCAGCAGCGTAGCGGGGGACCCGACCACAGATACGCAGTATTTT
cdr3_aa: CASSVAGDPTTDTQYF

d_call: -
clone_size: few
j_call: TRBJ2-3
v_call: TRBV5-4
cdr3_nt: TGTGCCAGCAGCCCTAACCCAGATACGCAGTATTTT
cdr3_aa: CASSPNPDTQYF

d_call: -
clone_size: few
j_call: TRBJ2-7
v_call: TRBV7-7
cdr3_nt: TGTGCTAGCAGCCCTTTGGGACGGTTCTACGAGCAGTACTTC
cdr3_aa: CASSPLGRFYEQYF

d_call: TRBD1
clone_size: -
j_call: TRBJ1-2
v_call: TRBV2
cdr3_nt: TGTGCCAGCAGTGAAGTCTGGACAGGGAGTAACTATGGCTACACCTTC
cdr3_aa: CASSEVWTGSNYGYTF

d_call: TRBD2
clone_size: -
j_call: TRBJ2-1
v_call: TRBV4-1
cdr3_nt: TGCGCCAGCAGCGGAGGCCTAGCGGGAGGGGGTGAGCAGTTCTTC
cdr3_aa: CASSGGLAGGGEQFF

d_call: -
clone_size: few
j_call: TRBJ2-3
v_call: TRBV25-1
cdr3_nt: TGTGCCAGCAGTGATATGCGGGGCCCAGATACGCAGTATTTT
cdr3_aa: CASSDMRGPDTQYF

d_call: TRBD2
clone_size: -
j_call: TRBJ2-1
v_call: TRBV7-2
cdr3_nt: TGTGCCAGCAGCCCAGGGCGGGAGTGGTACAATGAGCAGTTCTTC
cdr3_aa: CASSPGREWYNEQFF

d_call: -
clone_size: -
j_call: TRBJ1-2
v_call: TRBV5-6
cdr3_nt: TGTGCCAGCAGCCCGGAGGGCATCCGACCATCCTATGGCTACACCTTC
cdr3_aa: CASSPEGIRPSYGYTF

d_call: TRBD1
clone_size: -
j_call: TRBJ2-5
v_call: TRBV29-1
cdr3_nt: TGCAGCGTAGACCAGGGGGAAGAGACCCAGTACTTC
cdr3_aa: CSVDQGEETQYF

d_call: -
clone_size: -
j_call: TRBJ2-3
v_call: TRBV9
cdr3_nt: TGTGCCAGCAGCGTAGACTTGGGAACAGATACGCAGTATTTT
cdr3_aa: CASSVDLGTDTQYF

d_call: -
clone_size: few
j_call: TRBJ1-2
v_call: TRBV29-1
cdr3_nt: TGCAGCGTCTACCCCGCAGAAATCTATGGCTACACCTTC
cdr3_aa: CSVYPAEIYGYTF

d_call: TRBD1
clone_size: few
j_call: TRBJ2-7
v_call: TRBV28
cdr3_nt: TGTGCCAGCAGTGAAGGGGGCGCCTACGAGCAGTACTTC
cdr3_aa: CASSEGGAYEQYF

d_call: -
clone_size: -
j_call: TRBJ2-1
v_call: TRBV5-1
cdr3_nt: TGCGCCAGCAGCCGGAGCTCCTACAATGAGCAGTTCTTC
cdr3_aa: CASSRSSYNEQFF

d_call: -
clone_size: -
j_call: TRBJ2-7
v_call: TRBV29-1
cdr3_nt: TGCAGCGTTCTAGGTCTCTCCTACGAGCAGTACTTC
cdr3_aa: CSVLGLSYEQYF

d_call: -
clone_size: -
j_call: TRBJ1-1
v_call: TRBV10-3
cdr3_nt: TGTGCCATCAGTCCAGGCAACACTGAAGCTTTCTTT
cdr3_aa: CAISPGNTEAFF

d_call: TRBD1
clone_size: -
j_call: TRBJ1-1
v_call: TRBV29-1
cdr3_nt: TGCAGCGGTGCCGGGACAGATAACACTGAAGCTTTCTTT
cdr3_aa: CSGAGTDNTEAFF

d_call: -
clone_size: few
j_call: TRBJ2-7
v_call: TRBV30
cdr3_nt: TGTGCCTGGGGCGGTGATAGGTACGAGCAGTACTTC
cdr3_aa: CAWGGDRYEQYF

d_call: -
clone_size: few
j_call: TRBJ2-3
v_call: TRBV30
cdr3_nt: TGTGCCTGGAGTAATGGTAGAAGCACAGATACGCAGTATTTT
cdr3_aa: CAWSNGRSTDTQYF

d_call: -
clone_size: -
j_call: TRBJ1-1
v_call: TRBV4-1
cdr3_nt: TGCGCCAGCAAAAGACAGGAATCTGAAGCTTTCTTT
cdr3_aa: CASKRQESEAFF

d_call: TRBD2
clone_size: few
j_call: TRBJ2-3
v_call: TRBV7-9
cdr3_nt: TGTGCCAGCAGGAAACCGGGACTAGCAGCAGATACGCAGTATTTT
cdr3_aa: CASRKPGLAADTQYF

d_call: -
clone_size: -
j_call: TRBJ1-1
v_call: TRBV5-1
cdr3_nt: TGCGCCAGCAGCGATCACAGGGCCGCCGGCACTGAAGCTTTCTTT
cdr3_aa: CASSDHRAAGTEAFF

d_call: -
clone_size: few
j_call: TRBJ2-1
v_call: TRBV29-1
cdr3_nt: TGCAGCGTTGAAGAACACCTAGCCCCCTACAATGAGCAGTTCTTC
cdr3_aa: CSVEEHLAPYNEQFF

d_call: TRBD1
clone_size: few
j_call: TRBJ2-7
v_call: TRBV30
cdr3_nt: TGTGCCTTTTCGGTAGGGACAGGCGGTGAGCAGTACTTC
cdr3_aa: CAFSVGTGGEQYF

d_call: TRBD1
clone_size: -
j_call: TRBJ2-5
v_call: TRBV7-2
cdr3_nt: TGTGCCAGCAGCTCGGACAGGGCACGGGAGACCCAGTACTTC
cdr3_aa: CASSSDRARETQYF

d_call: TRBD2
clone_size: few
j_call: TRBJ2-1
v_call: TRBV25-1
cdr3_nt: TGTGCCAGCAGTGCTTTTTCGACTAGCGGGGCAAATGAGCAGTTCTTC
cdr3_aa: CASSAFSTSGANEQFF

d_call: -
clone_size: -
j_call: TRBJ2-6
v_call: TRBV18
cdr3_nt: TGTGCCAGCTCACCACCGAGAGTTATTGTGGCCAACGTCCTGACTTTC
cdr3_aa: CASSPPRVIVANVLTF

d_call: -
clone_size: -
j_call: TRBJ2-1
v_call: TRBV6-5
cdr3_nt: TGTGCCAGCAGTTACGGCAGGGCCAGCACTGAGCAGTTCTTC
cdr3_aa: CASSYGRASTEQFF

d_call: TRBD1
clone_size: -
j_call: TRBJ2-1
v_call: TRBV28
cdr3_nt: TGTGCCAGCACCACGGCAGGGGGCTTCTACAATGAGCAGTTCTTC
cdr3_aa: CASTTAGGFYNEQFF

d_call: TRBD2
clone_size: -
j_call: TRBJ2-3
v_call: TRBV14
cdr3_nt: TGTGCCAGCAGCCAAGAAAGCCGGACTAGCGGCACAGATACGCAGTATTTT
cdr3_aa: CASSQESRTSGTDTQYF

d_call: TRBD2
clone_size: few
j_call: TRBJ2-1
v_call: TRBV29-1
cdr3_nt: TGCAGCGTTGGACTAGCGGTCTACAATGAGCAGTTCTTC
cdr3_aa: CSVGLAVYNEQFF

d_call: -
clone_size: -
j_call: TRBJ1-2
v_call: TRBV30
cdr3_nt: TGTGCCTGGAGTGGGGGGATTCACTATGGCTACACCTTC
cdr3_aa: CAWSGGIHYGYTF

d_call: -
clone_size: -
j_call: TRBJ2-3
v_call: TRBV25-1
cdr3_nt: TGTGCCAGCAGTGAATCGGACTTCCATACGCAGTATTTT
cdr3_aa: CASSESDFHTQYF

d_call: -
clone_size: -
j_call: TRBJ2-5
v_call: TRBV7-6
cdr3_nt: TGTGCCAGCAGCTTAAGTCAGGGAGAGACCCAGTACTTC
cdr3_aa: CASSLSQGETQYF

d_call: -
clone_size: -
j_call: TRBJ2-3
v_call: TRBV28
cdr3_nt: TGTGCCAGCACCCCTCCGGGAGCGCCCACAGATACGCAGTATTTT
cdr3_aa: CASTPPGAPTDTQYF

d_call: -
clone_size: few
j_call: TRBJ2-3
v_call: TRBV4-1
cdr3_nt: TGCGCCAGCAGCCATCCCATGGATACGCAGTATTTT
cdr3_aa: CASSHPMDTQYF

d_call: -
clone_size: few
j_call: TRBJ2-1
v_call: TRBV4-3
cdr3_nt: TGCGCCAGCAGCCAAGCTAGGGGTTTCGCGTACAATGAGCAGTTCTTC
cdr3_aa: CASSQARGFAYNEQFF

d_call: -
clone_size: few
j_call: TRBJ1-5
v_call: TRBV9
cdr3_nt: TGTGCCAGCAGTGCGGACGGTAATAGCAATCAGCCCCAGCATTTT
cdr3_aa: CASSADGNSNQPQHF

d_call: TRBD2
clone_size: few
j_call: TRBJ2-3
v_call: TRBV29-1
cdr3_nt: TGCAGCGGGACGGGACTAGAGATCGGGACGCGATATTTT
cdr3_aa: CSGTGLEIGTRYF

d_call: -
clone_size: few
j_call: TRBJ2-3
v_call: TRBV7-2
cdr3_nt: TGTGCCAGCAGCTTCGGGCTGGGGGCAGATACGCAGTATTTT
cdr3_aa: CASSFGLGADTQYF

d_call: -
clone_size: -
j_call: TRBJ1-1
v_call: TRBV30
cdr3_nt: TGTGCCTGGGGTAAGGGACACACTGAAGCTTTCTTT
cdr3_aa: CAWGKGHTEAFF

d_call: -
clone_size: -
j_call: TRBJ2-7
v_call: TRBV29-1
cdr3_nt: TGCAGCGTTGTTGGTCTTCCCTCCTACGAGCAGTACTTC
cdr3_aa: CSVVGLPSYEQYF

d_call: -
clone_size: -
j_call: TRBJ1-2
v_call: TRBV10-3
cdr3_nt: TGTGCCATCAGTGAGTGGGCTGGCTATGGCTACACCTTC
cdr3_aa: CAISEWAGYGYTF

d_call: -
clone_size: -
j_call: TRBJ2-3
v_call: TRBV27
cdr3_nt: TGTGCCAGCAGCCTAGGGGCAGCGAGGGGCACAGATACGCAGTATTTT
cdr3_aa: CASSLGAARGTDTQYF

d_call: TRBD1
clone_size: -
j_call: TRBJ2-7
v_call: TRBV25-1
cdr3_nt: TGTGCCAGCAGTGAATGGTGGGGGACAGGGAAAACCTACGAGCAGTACTTC
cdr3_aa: CASSEWWGTGKTYEQYF